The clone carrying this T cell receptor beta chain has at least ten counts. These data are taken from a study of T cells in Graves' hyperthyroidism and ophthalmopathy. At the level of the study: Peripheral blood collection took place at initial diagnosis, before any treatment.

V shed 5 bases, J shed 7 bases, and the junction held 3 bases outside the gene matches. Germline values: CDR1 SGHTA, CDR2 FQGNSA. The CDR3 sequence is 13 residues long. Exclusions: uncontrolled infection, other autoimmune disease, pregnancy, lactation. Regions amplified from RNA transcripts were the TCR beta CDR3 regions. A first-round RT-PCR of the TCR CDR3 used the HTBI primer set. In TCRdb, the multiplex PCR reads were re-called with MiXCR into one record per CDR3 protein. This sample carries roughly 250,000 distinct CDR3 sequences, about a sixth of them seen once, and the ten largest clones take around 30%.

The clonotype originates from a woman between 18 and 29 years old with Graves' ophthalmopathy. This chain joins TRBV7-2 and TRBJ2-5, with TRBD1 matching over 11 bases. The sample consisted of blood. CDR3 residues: CASSVGTGGTQYF. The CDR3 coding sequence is TGTGCCAGCAGCGTCGGGACAGGGGGGACCCAGTACTTC.